These 2 T cell receptor beta chains came from one sample sequenced in a study of siplizumab effects on memory and regulatory T cells. Only in-frame clones appear in the TCRdb table, and some are missing; sequencing was by immunoSEQ multiplex PCR. In the table there are about 69,000 clones, over 80% of which are singletons. The material sequenced was Tregs sorted from blood. Receptors originate from a human donor in good health.

The chain has TRBV29-1 and TRBJ2-7, with 10 bases fitting TRBD1. Per germline, CDR1 SQVTM and CDR2 ANQGSEA. CDR3 size: 16 residues. V was pared by 4 bases and J by 2 bases, with 11 bases of the junction left unmatched. The CDR3 region has the DNA TGCAGCGTTGTTTATGGGGGGGGACAGGGGACCTACGAGCAGTACTTC. This encodes CSVVYGGGQGTYEQYF.

The chain joins TRBV14 to TRBJ1-2; D call uncertain. V was cut by 1 base and J by 5 bases, with 11 bases left in between. CDR1 is SGHDN, CDR2 FVKESK, per germline. The CDR3 sequence is 14 residues long. The CDR3 nucleotides read TGTGCCAGCAGCCAAGCCGGACCTTTTTATGGCTACACCTTC. Translation gives CASSQAGPFYGYTF.